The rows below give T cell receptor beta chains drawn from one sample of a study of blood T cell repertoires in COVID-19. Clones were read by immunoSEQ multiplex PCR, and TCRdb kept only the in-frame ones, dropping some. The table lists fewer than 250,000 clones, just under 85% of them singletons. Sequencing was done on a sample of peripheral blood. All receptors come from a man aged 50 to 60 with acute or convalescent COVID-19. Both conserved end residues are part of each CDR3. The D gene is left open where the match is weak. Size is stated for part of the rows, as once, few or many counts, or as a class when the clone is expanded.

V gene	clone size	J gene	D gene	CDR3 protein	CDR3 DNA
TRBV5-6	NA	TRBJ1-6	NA	CASSFRGFDTSYNSPLHF	TGTGCCAGCAGCTTTAGGGGATTTGACACCTCCTATAATTCACCCCTCCACTTT
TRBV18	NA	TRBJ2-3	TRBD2	CASSSGTSGDTQYF	TGTGCCAGCTCATCCGGGACTAGCGGAGATACGCAGTATTTT
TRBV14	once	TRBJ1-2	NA	CASSQGRDNYGYTF	TGTGCCAGCAGCCAAGGCCGCGATAACTATGGCTACACCTTC
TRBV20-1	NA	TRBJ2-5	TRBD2	CSASPSGSGQETQYF	TGCAGTGCTAGTCCTAGCGGGAGTGGCCAAGAGACCCAGTACTTC
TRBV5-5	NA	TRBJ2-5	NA	CASSPVQAQETQYF	TGTGCCAGCAGCCCGGTTCAGGCGCAAGAGACCCAGTACTTC
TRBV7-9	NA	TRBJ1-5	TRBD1	CASSGKARGRGNQPQHF	TGTGCCAGCAGCGGAAAGGCTAGGGGGCGAGGCAATCAGCCCCAGCATTTT
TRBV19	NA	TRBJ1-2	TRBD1	CASKGGQKRYGYTF	TGTGCCAGTAAAGGGGGACAGAAGAGGTATGGCTACACCTTC
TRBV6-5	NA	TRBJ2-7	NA	CASSPWRVRFYEQYF	TGTGCCAGCAGTCCCTGGAGGGTTCGATTCTACGAGCAGTACTTC
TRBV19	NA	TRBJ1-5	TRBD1	CASSRGQGSSNQPQHF	TGTGCCAGTAGTAGGGGACAGGGGTCGAGCAATCAGCCCCAGCATTTT
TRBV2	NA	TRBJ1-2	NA	CASWAGIYGYTF	TGTGCCAGCTGGGCAGGCATCTATGGCTACACCTTC
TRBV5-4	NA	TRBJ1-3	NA	CASSADHRSSGNTIYF	TGTGCCAGCAGCGCCGATCACAGGAGCTCTGGAAACACCATATATTTT
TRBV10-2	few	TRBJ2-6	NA	CASSGNSGANVLTF	TGCGCCAGTTCCGGGAATTCTGGGGCCAACGTCCTGACTTTC
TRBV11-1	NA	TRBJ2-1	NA	CASGQGNEQFF	TGTGCCAGCGGTCAGGGCAATGAGCAGTTCTTC
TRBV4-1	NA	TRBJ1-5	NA	CASSQEYLDQPQHF	TGCGCCAGCAGCCAAGAATATCTAGATCAGCCCCAGCATTTT
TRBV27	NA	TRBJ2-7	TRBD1	CASSLSGQGARYEQYF	TGTGCCAGCAGTTTATCCGGACAGGGGGCGCGGTACGAGCAGTACTTC
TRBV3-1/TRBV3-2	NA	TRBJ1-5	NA	CASSQAQGLSQPQHF	TGTGCCAGCAGCCAGGCACAGGGATTGAGTCAGCCCCAGCATTTT
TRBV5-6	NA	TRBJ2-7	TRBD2	CASSFITSGSLYEQYF	TGTGCCAGCAGCTTTATAACTAGCGGGAGCCTCTACGAGCAGTACTTC
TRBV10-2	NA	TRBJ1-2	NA	CASSGQLGYTF	TGCGCCAGCAGTGGACAGCTTGGCTACACCTTC
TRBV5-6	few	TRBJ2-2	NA	CASSLDRATGELFF	TGTGCCAGCAGCTTGGACCGAGCCACCGGGGAGCTGTTTTTT
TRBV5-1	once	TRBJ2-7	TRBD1	CASSLVGQGGEQYF	TGCGCCAGCAGCTTGGTGGGACAGGGTGGCGAGCAGTACTTC
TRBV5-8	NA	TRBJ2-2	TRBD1	CASGPDRVNTGELFF	TGTGCCAGCGGCCCGGACAGGGTGAACACCGGGGAGCTGTTTTTT
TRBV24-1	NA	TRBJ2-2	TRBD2	CATREGVRLSGGTGELFF	TGTGCCACCCGGGAGGGGGTTAGGCTAAGCGGGGGAACCGGGGAGCTGTTTTTT
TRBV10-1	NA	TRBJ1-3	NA	CASAGTSGNTIYF	TGCGCCAGCGCCGGGACATCTGGAAACACCATATATTTT
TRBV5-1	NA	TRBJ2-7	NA	CASSWSGESSYEQYF	TGCGCCAGCAGCTGGTCAGGGGAAAGCTCCTACGAGCAGTACTTC
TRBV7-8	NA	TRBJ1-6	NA	CASSLGGANSPLHF	TGTGCCAGCAGCTTAGGCGGGGCTAACTCACCCCTCCACTTT
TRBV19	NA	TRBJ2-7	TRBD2	CASSPPAGGTSLYEQYF	TGTGCCAGTAGTCCCCCAGCGGGGGGGACTTCGCTCTACGAGCAGTACTTC
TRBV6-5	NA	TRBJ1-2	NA	CASSYGAPEHGYTF	TGTGCCAGCAGTTACGGGGCACCCGAGCATGGCTACACCTTC